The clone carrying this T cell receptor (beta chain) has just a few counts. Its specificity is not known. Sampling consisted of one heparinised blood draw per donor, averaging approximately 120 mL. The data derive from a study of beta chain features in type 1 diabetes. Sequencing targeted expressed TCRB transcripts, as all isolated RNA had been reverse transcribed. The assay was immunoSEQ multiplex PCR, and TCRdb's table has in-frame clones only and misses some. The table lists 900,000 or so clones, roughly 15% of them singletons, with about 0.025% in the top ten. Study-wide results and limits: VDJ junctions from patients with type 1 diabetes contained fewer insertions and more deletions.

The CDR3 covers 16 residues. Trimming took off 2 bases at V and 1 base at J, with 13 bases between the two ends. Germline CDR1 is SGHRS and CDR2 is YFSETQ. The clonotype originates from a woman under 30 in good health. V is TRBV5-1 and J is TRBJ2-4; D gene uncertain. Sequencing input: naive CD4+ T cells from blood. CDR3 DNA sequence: TGCGCCAGCAGCTTTGACCCCCCGAGGGCCAAAAACATTCAGTACTTC. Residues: CASSFDPPRAKNIQYF.